This entry describes one T cell receptor (beta chain). Antigen specificity is unknown. The data stem from a study of human T cells and chemical hapten exposure. Study-level results: Following DPC sensitization, TCRs present above 1 in 1000 frequency showed no change.

TCRdb re-analysed the RACE reads in MiXCR, keeping a single row per CDR3 protein. The table lists approximately 160,000 distinct CDR3 sequences, approximately 30% of them singletons. Stated time point: patch test 3, about 24 weeks after DPC sensitization. Treatment reported: therapeutic diphenylcyclopropenone sensitization with weekly scalp DPC. Every donor had alopecia and was 18 to 70 years old; all were suitable for DPC. Total RNA came from unfractionated whole blood. V was clipped by 5 bases and J by 7 bases, with 12 bases between them. The CDR3 extends over 12 amino acids. The V gene's germline CDR1 is PRHDT and CDR2 FYEKMQ (reference sequence).

Sequenced here: whole blood, sampled in connection with sensitization to the hapten diphenylcyclopropenone (DPC). This clonotype was obtained from a woman younger than 30 with alopecia areata. Some clones in this sample may be carry-over from other donors' samples. The chain links TRBV13 to TRBJ2-7; D not resolved. The CDR3 sequence is CASSPLTGEQYF. CDR3 DNA: TGTGCCAGCAGCCCGCTTACCGGAGAGCAGTACTTC.